Presented here are 14 T cell receptor beta chains from one specimen sequenced in a study of T cell responses to AZD1222 COVID-19 vaccine. Profiled with immunoSEQ multiplex PCR; TCRdb holds only in-frame clones, not every one. The table includes 180,000 or so clones, less than 95% detected once. The specimen was peripheral blood, collected on day 0 of AZD1222 vaccination. These receptors all come from an adult in good health.

The chain recombines TRBV7-2 with TRBJ1-5; D is ambiguous. Germline-derived CDR1 and CDR2 are SGHTA and FQGNSA. The CDR3 length is 15 residues. V was trimmed by 3 bases and J by 2 bases, leaving 11 bases between them. CDR3 coding DNA: TGTGCCAGCAGCTTGGGCGGCCTACGCAATCAGCCCCAGCATTTT. Translation: CASSLGGLRNQPQHF.

V gene TRBV6-5 combines with J gene TRBJ2-3; D perhaps matches TRBD2 (6 bases). Germline CDR1 reads MNHEY; CDR2 reads SVGAGI. V gave up 4 bases and J gave up 5 bases, with 19 bases separating them. The CDR3 consists of 16 residues. DNA for the CDR3: TGTGCCAGCAGTTCCATCCGTGGGCGGGAAAAAGATACGCAGTATTTT. As protein: CASSSIRGREKDTQYF.

The V call is TRBV14, the J call TRBJ1-1, with D unresolved. Trimming removed 0 bases at V and 4 bases at J, with 6 bases between. CDR3 length equals 13 residues. Per germline, CDR1 SGHDN and CDR2 FVKESK. The DNA of the CDR3 is TGTGCCAGCAGCCAAGAGGGCAGCACTGAAGCTTTCTTT. Translated: CASSQEGSTEAFF.

The gene calls are TRBV3-1 (or the pseudogene TRBV3-2) and TRBJ2-3; 7 bases match TRBD2. Trimming took 6 bases from V and 5 from J; bases not matched to a gene: 8. From germline, CDR1 is LGHDT and CDR2 YNNKEL (reference sequence). The CDR3 sequence is 14 residues long. The CDR3 DNA sequence: TGTGCCAGCAGGTCGGGACTAACGGGAGATACGCAGTATTTT. It translates to CASRSGLTGDTQYF.

This clone appeared once. The DNA for the CDR3 is TGTGCCTGGAGTGAGGGCTACACCGGGGATCAGCCCCAGCATTTT. Protein sequence: CAWSEGYTGDQPQHF. The V call is TRBV30, the J call TRBJ1-5, with unresolved D. The CDR3 spans 15 residues. Germline V gives CDR1 GTSNPN, CDR2 SVGIG (reference sequence). V was trimmed by 1 base and J by 5 bases, leaving 15 bases between them.

A single count supports this clone. This chain links TRBV30 with TRBJ1-1; D gene unclear. Germline CDR1 GTSNPN, CDR2 SVGIG (reference sequence). The CDR3 is 10 amino acids. CDR3 residues: CAGRNTEAFF. CDR3 sequence (DNA): TGTGCTGGTCGGAACACTGAAGCTTTCTTT. Complete variable domain (other parts from reference TRBV30 and TRBJ1-1): SQTIHQWPATLVQPVGSPLSLECTVEGTSNPNLYWYRQAAGRGLQLLFYSVGIGQISSEVPQNLSASRPQDRQFILSSKKLLLSDSGFYLCAGRNTEAFFGQGTRLTVV.

The chain has TRBV18 and TRBJ2-7; D is uncertain. CDR1 and CDR2 (germline): KGHSH, LQKENI. The CDR3 totals 12 residues. V was clipped by 3 bases and J by 5 bases, with 8 bases between them. CDR3 sequence reads: CASSPKSDEQYF. Here the CDR3 DNA reads TGTGCCAGCTCACCGAAATCGGACGAGCAGTACTTC.

This sequence joins TRBV10-3 and TRBJ2-1; 11 nucleotides align to TRBD1. The CDR3 loop spans 18 amino acids. CDR1 is ENHRY and CDR2 is SYGVKD in the germline V gene. With 6 bases clipped from V and 7 bases from J, the junction kept 17 bases outside the gene matches. In DNA form, the CDR3 reads TGTGCCATCAGACCGGGACAGGGGGTTTCCGCACGAACTAATGAGCAGTTCTTC. Residues: CAIRPGQGVSARTNEQFF.

V gene TRBV12-3 or TRBV12-4 combines with J gene TRBJ1-5; 7 bases fit TRBD1. Trimming took 5 bases from V and 7 from J; bases not matched to a gene: 5. The CDR3 has 13 amino acids. The CDR3 protein is CASSDRDTQPQHF. CDR3 nucleotide sequence: TGTGCCAGCAGTGACAGGGATACCCAGCCCCAGCATTTT.

The V call is TRBV3-1 (or the pseudogene TRBV3-2), the J call TRBJ2-7, with D perhaps matching TRBD2 (5 bases). CDR3 size: 14 residues. CDR1 is LGHDT, CDR2 YNNKEL, per germline (reference sequence). V was shortened by 0 bases and J by 2 bases, with 8 bases between the two germline ends. The CDR3 DNA follows: TGTGCCAGCAGCCAAGAGCCGAGGGCCTACGAGCAGTACTTC. Protein: CASSQEPRAYEQYF.

The chain links TRBV2 to TRBJ1-2; D is possibly TRBD1 (5 bases). The CDR3 covers 11 residues. The V gene's germline CDR1 is SNHLY and CDR2 FYNNEI. V was shortened by 3 bases and J by 10 bases, with 9 bases between the two germline ends. CDR3 residues: CASSDRATYTF. CDR3 bases: TGTGCCAGCAGTGACAGGGCAACCTACACCTTC.

Concerning this clone: The junction differs from germline at one of its ends, possibly a read error. This chain joins TRBV11-2 and TRBJ1-6; possible D gene TRBD1, 5 bases. Germline V gene data show CDR1 as SGHAT and CDR2 as FQNNGV. CDR3 length: 15 residues. The CDR3 nucleotides are TGTGCCAGCAGCTTAGGGGGACCTTATAATTCACTCCTCCACTTT. Translated, it gives CASSLGGPYNSLLHF.

This clone appeared a single time. The rearrangement uses TRBV29-1 and TRBJ1-1; no reliable D call. The germline V gene has CDR1 SQVTM and CDR2 ANQGSEA. V dropped 7 bases and J dropped 0 bases, with 15 bases sitting between them. The CDR3 consists of 14 residues. The CDR3 sequence is CSGTENLMNTEAFF. CDR3 nucleotides: TGCAGCGGGACCGAGAATTTAATGAACACTGAAGCTTTCTTT.

This clone was detected once. The chain couples TRBV10-2 to TRBJ2-1; 14 nucleotides align to TRBD2. Germline loops: CDR1 WSHSY, CDR2 SAAADI. The CDR3 totals 17 residues. V gave up 5 bases and J gave up 6 bases; unmatched junction bases: 9. The CDR3 sequence: CASSSGTSGRVGNEQFF. In DNA form, the CDR3 reads TGCGCCAGCAGTTCCGGGACTAGCGGGAGAGTAGGCAATGAGCAGTTCTTC.